What follows describes a single T cell receptor (beta chain). The target antigen is unknown. These data belong to a study of shared clonotypes between healthy human individuals. Findings and caveats of the study: The study sampled only blood, and tissue repertoires likely differ.

Measured with immunoSEQ multiplex PCR; TCRdb has only the in-frame clones, and not every one. The top ten hold 9.5% to 15% of the sample, which has hundreds of thousands of clones, 77% seen once. Germline loops: CDR1 MNHNS, CDR2 SASEGT. V dropped 6 bases and J dropped 0 bases, with 3 bases sitting between them. CDR3 length: 11 amino acids. The V and J genes are TRBV6-1 and TRBJ2-7; no definite D call. The source material was PBMCs. This receptor was obtained from a woman aged 40 to 55 in good health. Some clones in this sample may be carry-over from other donors' samples. This chain's CDR3 is CASRLSYEQYF. In nucleotides, the CDR3 is TGTGCCAGCAGACTCTCCTACGAGCAGTACTTC.